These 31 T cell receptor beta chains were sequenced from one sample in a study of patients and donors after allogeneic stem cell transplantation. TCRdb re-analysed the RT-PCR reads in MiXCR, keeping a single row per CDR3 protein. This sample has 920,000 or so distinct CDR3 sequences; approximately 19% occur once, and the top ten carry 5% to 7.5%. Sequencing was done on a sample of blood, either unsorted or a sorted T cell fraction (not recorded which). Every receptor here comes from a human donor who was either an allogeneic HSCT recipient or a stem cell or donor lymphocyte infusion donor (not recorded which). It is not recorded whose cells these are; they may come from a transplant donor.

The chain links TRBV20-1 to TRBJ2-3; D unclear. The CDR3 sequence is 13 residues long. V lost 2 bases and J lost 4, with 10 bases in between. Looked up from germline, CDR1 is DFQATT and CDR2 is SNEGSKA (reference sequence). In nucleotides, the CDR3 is TGCAGTGCTAGAAGCTCTAAGGCAGATACGCAGTATTTT. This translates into CSARSSKADTQYF.

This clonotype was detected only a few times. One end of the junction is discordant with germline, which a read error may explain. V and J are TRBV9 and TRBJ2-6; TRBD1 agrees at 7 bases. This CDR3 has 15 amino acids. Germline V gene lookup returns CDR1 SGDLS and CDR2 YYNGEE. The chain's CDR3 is CASSVDRAGANALTF. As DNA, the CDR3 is TGTGCCAGCAGCGTTGACAGGGCTGGGGCCAACGCCCTGACTTTC.

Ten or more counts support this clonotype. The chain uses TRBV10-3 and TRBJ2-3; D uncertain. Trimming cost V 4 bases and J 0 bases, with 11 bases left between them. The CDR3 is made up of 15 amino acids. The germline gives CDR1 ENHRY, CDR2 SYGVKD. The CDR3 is CAISGPRQSTDTQYF. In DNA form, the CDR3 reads TGTGCCATCAGTGGCCCGCGGCAGAGCACAGATACGCAGTATTTT.

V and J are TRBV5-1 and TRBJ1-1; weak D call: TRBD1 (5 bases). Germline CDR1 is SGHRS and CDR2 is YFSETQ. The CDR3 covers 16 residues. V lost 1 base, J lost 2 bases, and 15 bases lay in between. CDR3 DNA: TGCGCCAGCAGCTTGTTACGGGGGGTGCCAAACACTGAAGCTTTCTTT. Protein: CASSLLRGVPNTEAFF.

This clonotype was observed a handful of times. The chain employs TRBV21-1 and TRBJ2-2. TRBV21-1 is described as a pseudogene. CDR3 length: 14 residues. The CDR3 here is CASRKKEVVGELFF. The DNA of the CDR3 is TGTGCCAGCAGGAAGAAAGAAGTAGTCGGGGAGCTGTTTTTT.

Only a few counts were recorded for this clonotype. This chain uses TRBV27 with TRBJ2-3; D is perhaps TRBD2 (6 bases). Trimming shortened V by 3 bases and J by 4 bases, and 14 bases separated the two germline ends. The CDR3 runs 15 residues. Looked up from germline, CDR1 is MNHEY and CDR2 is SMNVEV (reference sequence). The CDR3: CASSFLASHADTQYF. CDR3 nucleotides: TGTGCCAGCAGTTTCCTAGCGAGTCATGCAGATACGCAGTATTTT.

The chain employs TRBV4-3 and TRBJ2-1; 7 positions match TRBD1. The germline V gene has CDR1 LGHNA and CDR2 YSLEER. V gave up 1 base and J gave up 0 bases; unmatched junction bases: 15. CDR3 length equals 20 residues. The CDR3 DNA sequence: TGCGCCAGCAGCCAAGGGACCTCAGGGGGAAGACTCCGCTCCTACAATGAGCAGTTCTTC. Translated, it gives CASSQGTSGGRLRSYNEQFF.

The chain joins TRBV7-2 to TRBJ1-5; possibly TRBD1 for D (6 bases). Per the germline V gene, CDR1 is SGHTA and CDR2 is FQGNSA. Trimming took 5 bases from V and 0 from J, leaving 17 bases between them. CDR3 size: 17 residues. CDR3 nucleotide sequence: TGTGCCAGCAGCCCAGGCCCAACAGGGCATAGCAATCAGCCCCAGCATTTT. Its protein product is CASSPGPTGHSNQPQHF.

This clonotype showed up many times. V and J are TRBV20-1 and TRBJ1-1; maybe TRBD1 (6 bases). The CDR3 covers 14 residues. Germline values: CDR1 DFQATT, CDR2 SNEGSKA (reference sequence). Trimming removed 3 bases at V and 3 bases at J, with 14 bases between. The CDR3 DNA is TGCAGTGCTAGGAGGAGTAGGGGGTACACTGAAGCTTTCTTT. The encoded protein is CSARRSRGYTEAFF.

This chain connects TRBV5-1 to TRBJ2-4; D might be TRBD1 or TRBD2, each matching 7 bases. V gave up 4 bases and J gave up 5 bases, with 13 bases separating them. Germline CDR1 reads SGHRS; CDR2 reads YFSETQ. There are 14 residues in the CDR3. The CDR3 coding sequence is TGCGCCAGCAGCCCAGGGGGGGCCGAAAACATTCAGTACTTC. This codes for CASSPGGAENIQYF.

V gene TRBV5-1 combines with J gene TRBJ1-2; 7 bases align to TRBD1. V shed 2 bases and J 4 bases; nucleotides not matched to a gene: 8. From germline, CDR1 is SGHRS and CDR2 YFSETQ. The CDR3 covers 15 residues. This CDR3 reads CASSLGQVYVYGYTF. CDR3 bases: TGCGCCAGCAGCTTAGGACAGGTCTATGTCTATGGCTACACCTTC.

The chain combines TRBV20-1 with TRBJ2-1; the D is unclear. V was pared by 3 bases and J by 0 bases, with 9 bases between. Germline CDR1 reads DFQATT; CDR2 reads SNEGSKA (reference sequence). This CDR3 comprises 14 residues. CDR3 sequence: CSASAESSYNEQFF. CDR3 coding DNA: TGCAGTGCTAGCGCCGAGAGCTCCTACAATGAGCAGTTCTTC.

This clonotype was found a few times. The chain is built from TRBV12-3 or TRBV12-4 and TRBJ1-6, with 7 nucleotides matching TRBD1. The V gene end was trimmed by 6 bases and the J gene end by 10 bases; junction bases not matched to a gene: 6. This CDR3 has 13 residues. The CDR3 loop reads CASRRTGESPLHF. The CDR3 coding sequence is TGTGCCAGCAGACGAACAGGGGAGTCACCCCTCCACTTT.

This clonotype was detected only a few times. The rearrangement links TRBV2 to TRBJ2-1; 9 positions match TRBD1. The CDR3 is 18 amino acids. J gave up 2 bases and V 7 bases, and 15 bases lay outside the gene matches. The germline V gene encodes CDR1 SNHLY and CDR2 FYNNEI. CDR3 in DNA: TGTGCCAGCACTGCCGGGACAGGGTCTCCTAGTCCCTACAATGAGCAGTTCTTC. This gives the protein CASTAGTGSPSPYNEQFF.

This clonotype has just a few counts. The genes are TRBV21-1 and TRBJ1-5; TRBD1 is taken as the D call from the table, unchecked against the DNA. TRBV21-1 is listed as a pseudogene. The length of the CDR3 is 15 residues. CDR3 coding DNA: TGTGCCAGCAGCAAGGGGACGCATTGCAATCAGCCCCAGCATTTT. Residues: CASSKGTHCNQPQHF.

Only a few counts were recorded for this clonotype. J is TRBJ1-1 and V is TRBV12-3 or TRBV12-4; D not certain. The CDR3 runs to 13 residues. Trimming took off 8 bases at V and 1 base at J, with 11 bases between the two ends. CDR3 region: CASLIRENTEAFF. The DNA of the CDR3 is TGTGCCAGCCTAATACGGGAGAACACTGAAGCTTTCTTT.

CDR3: CASSQPPGARDQETQYF. The CDR3 DNA sequence: TGCGCCAGCAGCCAACCACCGGGGGCAAGGGATCAAGAGACCCAGTACTTC. The chain uses TRBV4-1 and TRBJ2-5; D could derive from TRBD1 or TRBD2 (6 bases each). Germline CDR1 MGHRA, CDR2 YSYEKL. Trimming pared 2 bases from V and 2 bases from J, leaving 18 bases between. There are 17 residues in the CDR3.

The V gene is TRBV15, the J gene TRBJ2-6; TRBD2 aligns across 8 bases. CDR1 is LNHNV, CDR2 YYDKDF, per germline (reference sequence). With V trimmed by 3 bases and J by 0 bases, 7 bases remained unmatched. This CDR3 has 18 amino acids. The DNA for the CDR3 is TGTGCCACCAGCAGGGCGACTAGCGCAAACTCTGGGGCCAACGTCCTGACTTTC. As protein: CATSRATSANSGANVLTF.

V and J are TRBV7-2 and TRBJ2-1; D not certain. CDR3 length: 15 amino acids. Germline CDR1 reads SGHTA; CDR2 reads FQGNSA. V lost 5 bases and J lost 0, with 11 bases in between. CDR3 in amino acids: CASSEQKSSYNEQFF. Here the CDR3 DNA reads TGTGCCAGCAGCGAACAGAAGAGCTCCTACAATGAGCAGTTCTTC. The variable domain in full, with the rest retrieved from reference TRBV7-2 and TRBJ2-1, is GAGVSQSPSNKVTEKGKDVELRCDPISGHTALYWYRQSLGQGLEFLIYFQGNSAPDKSGLPSDRFSAERTGGSVSTLTIQRTQQEDSAVYLCASSEQKSSYNEQFFGPGTRLTVL.

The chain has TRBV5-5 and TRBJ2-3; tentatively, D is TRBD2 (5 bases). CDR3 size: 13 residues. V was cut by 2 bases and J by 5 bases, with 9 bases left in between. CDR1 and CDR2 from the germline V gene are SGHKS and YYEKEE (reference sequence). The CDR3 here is CASSFGDVDTQYF. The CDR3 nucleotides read TGTGCCAGCAGCTTCGGGGATGTAGATACGCAGTATTTT.

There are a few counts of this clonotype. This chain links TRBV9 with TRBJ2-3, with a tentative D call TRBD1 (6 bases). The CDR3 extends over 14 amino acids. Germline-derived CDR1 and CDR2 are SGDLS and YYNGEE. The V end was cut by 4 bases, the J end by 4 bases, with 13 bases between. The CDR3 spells CASSPLGHADTQYF. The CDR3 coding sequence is TGTGCCAGCAGCCCCCTGGGACACGCAGATACGCAGTATTTT.

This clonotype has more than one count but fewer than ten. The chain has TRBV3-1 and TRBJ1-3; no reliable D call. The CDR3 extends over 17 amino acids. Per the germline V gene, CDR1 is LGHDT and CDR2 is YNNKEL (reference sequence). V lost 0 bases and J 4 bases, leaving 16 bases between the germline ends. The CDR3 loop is CASSQDEKGDGGNTIYF. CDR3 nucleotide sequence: TGTGCCAGCAGCCAAGATGAAAAGGGCGACGGGGGAAACACCATATATTTT.

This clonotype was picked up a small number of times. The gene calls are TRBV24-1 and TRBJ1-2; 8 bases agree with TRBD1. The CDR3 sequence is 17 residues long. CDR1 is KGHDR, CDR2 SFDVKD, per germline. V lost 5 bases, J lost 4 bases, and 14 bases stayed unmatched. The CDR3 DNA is TGTGCCACCAGTGGCGCACGTTCGGACAGGGTCGGCTATGGCTACACCTTC. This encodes CATSGARSDRVGYGYTF.

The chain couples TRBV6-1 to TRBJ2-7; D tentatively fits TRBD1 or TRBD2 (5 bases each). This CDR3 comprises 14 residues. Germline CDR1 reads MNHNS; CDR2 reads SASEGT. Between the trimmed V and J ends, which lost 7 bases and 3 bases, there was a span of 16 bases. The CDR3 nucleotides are TGTGCCAGCACCAACCGGGACGGAATCTACGAGCAGTACTTC. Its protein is CASTNRDGIYEQYF.

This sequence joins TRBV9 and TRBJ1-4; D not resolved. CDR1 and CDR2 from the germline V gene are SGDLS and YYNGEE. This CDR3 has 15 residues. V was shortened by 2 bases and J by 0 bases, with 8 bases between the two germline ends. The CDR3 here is CASSVTTSTNEKLFF. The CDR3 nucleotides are TGTGCCAGCAGCGTTACCACTTCAACTAATGAAAAACTGTTTTTT.

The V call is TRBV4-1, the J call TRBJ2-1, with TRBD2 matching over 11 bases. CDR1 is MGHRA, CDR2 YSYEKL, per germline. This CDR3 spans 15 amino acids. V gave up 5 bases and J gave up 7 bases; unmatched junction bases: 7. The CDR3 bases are TGCGCCAGCAGCATTACTAGCGGGAGTAGAAATGAGCAGTTCTTC. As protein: CASSITSGSRNEQFF.

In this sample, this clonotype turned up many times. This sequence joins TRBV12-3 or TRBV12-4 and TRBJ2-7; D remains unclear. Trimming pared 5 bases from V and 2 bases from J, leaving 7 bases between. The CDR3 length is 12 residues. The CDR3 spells CASSPDTYEQYF. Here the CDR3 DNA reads TGTGCCAGCAGTCCAGACACCTACGAGCAGTACTTC.

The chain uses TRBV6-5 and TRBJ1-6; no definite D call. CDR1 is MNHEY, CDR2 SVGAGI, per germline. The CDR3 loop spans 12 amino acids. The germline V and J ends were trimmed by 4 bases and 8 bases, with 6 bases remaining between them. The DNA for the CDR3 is TGTGCCAGCAGTTGGGCGGATTCACCCCTCCACTTT. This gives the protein CASSWADSPLHF.

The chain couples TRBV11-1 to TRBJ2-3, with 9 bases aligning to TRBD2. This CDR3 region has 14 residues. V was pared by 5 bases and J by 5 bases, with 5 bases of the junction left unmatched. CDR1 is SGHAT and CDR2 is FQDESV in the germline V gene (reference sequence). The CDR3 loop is CASSIVAGEDTQYF. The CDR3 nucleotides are TGTGCCAGCAGCATCGTAGCGGGAGAAGATACGCAGTATTTT.

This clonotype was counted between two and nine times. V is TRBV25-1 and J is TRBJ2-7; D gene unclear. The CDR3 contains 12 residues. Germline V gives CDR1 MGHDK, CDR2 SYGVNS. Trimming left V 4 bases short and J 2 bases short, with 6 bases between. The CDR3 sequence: CASSGPTYEQYF. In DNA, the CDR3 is TGTGCCAGCAGTGGCCCAACCTACGAGCAGTACTTC.

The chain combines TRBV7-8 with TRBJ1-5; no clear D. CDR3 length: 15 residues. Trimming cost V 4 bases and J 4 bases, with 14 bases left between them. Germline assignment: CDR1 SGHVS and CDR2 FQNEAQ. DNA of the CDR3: TGTGCCAGCAGCTCACGAGGGTCGATTAATCAGCCCCAGCATTTT. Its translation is CASSSRGSINQPQHF.